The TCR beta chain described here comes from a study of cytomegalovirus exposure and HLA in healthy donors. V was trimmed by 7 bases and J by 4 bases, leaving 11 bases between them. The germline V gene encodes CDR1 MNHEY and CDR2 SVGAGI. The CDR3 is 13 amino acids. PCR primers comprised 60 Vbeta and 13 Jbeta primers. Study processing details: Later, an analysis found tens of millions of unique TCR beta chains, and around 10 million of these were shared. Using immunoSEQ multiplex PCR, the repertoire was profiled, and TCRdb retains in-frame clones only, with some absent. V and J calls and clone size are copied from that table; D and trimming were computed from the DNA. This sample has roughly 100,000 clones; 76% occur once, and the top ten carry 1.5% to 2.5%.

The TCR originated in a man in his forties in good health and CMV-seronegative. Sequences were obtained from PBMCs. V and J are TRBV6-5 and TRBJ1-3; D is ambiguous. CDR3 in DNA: TGTGCCAGCACAGCGCCCCCAGGAAACACCATATATTTT. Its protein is CASTAPPGNTIYF.